This TCR beta chain was observed in a study of T cell repertoires in cytomegalovirus infection. Background on the study: HLA-B-restricted CMV epitopes that are well studied were used alongside recently identified HLA-C-restricted ones. Indications of both CMV infection and matching HLA type were provided by public TCR beta signatures.

There are 14 residues in the CDR3. Trimming took off 8 bases at V and 3 bases at J, with 15 bases between the two ends. Germline CDR1 reads MGHDK; CDR2 reads SYGVNS. From the reads, TCRdb called clonotypes with MiXCR, one entry per CDR3 protein. The data contain around 900,000 distinct CDR3 sequences, approximately 30% of them singletons. Regarding this clonotype: Its antigen is not known.

The chain joins TRBV25-1 to TRBJ2-3; possibly TRBD1 for D (5 bases). Sequenced here: cultured CD8+ T cells from PBMCs, sampled from culture after CMV antigen stimulation. The TCR sequence derives from a human donor in good health (CMV status not recorded). Some clones in this sample may be carry-over from other donors' samples. The CDR3 nucleotides are TGTGCCAGCGCCTTGAAGGGGCCGACAGATACGCAGTATTTT. Translation: CASALKGPTDTQYF. Together with reference TRBV25-1 and TRBJ2-3, the CDR3 gives the full variable domain: EADIYQTPRYLVIGTGKKITLECSQTMGHDKMYWYQQDPGMELHLIHYSYGVNSTEKGDLSSESTVSRIRTEHFPLTLESARPSHTSQYLCASALKGPTDTQYFGPGTRLTVL.